The T cell receptor beta chain under discussion was sequenced for a study of cytomegalovirus exposure and HLA in healthy donors (dated by TCRdb to about 2017). About the investigation overall: An earlier analysis of some 600 of the donors reported about 280 Gb of sequence data and 117 million unique TCR beta sequences obtained from 180 million or so T cells. Donor age, sex, ethnicity and CMV serostatus were collected together with the repertoire data. Both class I and class II loci were covered by HLA typing, at four-digit resolution. To decide whether each TCR beta V gene segment behaved as functional or pseudogenic, an earlier analysis of fewer than 750 of the donors relied on high-throughput TCR beta sequencing. Among some 410 genotyped donors of the cohort, an average of roughly 230,000 unique TCR beta nucleotide sequences was sequenced per donor, of which about 19% were non-productive. In a later analysis, previously published TCR beta repertoires from several hundred donors were re-analyzed and high-resolution HLA genotyping was added so that TCR occurrence patterns could be studied. The aim of the study was to test whether cataloging public T cell receptors could identify signatures of past pathogen exposure. A later genetic analysis used genome-wide SNP genotypes for about 60% of the 666 donors, treating that subset as a discovery cohort. Four to six DR-DQ haplotypes were handled as single units for association and clustering, since linkage in the cohort was strong. Of the approximately 400 genotyped donors, about 80% fell in the genetic ancestry cluster associated with self-reported Caucasian donors. The number of typed donors differed by locus: roughly 629-630 for A, B, C, DRB1 and DQB1; about 520 for DQA1; around 610 for DPA1; and roughly 490 for DPB1. The study combined high-throughput TCR immunosequencing, statistical association of individual TCRs with disease status, and machine learning to predict cytomegalovirus infection status. In addition to the first cohort of 650 to 800 subjects, a separate validation cohort of approximately 120 different subjects was used. Roughly 290 gigabases of sequencing data and around 90 million unique TCR sequences made up an early release that covered several hundred HLA-typed donors. Rather than using new phenotypic data, the later analysis identified candidate immune exposures from TCR beta sequences and from how often those sequences occurred across donors. The study used immunosequencing to profile the T cell repertoires of under 700 subjects and linked those repertoires to cytomegalovirus serostatus. All discovery cohort repertoires had been generated using a single sequencing platform. The study at large found these results: Three of the identified cytomegalovirus-associated TCR beta chains were confirmed in vitro to be specific for cytomegalovirus antigens. In a later genetic analysis, a missense DCLRE1C variant was associated with V-gene and J-gene trimming of TCR beta chains, and the association was replicated in an independent cohort. Correlated functional status among segregating V segments might be attributable to linkage disequilibrium, but an unknown experimental factor could not be ruled out. In a later analysis, several top co-occurrence clusters were reported to appear linked to parvovirus B19, influenza, CMV and Epstein-Barr virus. Because some donors lacked HLA typing at each locus, the association tests relied only on the typed subset. A later analysis found that TCR association rates varied across HLA loci, with DRB1 alleles showing the most associated TCRs and HLA-C alleles the fewest. The authors suggested that the approach could potentially be generalized to other disease states and immunological phenotypes. Presence/absence analyses assumed roughly uniform sequencing depth across donors, an assumption that may not hold. The earlier analysis of approximately 560 of the donors excluded some 15 rarely observed V segments, including chromosome 9 orphons, because counts were too low. In both the original and validation cohorts, the classifier was reported to diagnose cytomegalovirus status with high specificity and sensitivity. In the study, around 160 TCR beta chains were listed as associated with cytomegalovirus. In an earlier analysis of some 500 of the donors, most TCR beta V segments appeared in productive rearrangements about 87% or about 30% of the time, broadly matching IMGT annotations. Only TCR beta chains were sequenced in this cohort, and the absence of alpha or paired-chain data limited detectable features. The 87-base-pair reads could not distinguish some IMGT-functional V segments, including TRBV6-2 and TRBV6-3, so those segments were excluded. In a later analysis, around 15,000 TCR beta sequences were associated with specific HLA alleles at a false discovery rate of 0.05. A further reported finding was that TCR beta sequences accurately predicted the HLA-A and HLA-B alleles for most subjects in the first cohort. The sequencing pipeline was judged likely to have produced a cluster of highly shared sequence variants as a technical artifact. Most TCR sequences were seen in very few donors, while some public TCRs were found in many individuals. Compared with the roughly 720-donor mean, donors in an Asian-associated ancestry cluster had fewer N-insertions in productive TCRs, according to a later genetic analysis. In a later analysis, HLA-associated TCR beta chains were found to be more clonally expanded and to have lower generation probabilities than equally common non-associated chains. According to a later analysis, most CMV-associated TCR beta chains appeared to be HLA-restricted, and the HLA associations seemed to be driven largely by CMV exposure. When HLA alleles, especially DR and DQ, strongly co-occurred, TCR associations were difficult to assign to individual alleles. For the cohort, immune exposure information was limited to CMV serostatus.

For this clone: Its antigen is still unknown. Qualities for individual bases were not recorded, and no much larger clone is one base off.

The cohort was made up of roughly 670 healthy bone marrow donors. At the time of sampling, every cohort member was nominally healthy, though immune exposures that went unrecorded were likely present. The donor was CMV seropositive and was included in the group of 289 seropositive cohort members. Every donor gave a peripheral blood sample, and the peripheral blood mononuclear cells from that sample were used for TCR beta sequencing. Genomic DNA extraction from the blood cell samples was performed with the Qiagen DNeasy Blood Extraction Kit. CDR1 SNHLY and CDR2 FYNNEI were looked up in the germline V gene. Germline trimming amounts to 9 bases on V and 1 base on J, with 8 as the count of junction bases outside the gene matches. From the cysteine up to the phenylalanine, the CDR3 has a length of 14 residues. Only the CDR3 DNA is retained, 42 bases long and in frame from the first base. The library was prepared using the immunoSEQ multiplex PCR assay. A mixture of 60 forward primers for TCR Vbeta segments and 13 reverse primers for TCR Jbeta segments was used in the multiplex PCR. The CDR3 region of rearranged TCR beta genes was amplified from genomic DNA by a multiplex PCR assay. The Illumina HiSeq System was used to sequence the amplified TCR beta libraries as 87-base-pair reads. The paper's processing steps were these. Across the 700 or so repertoires, a later analysis counted about 81 million unique TCR beta chains, 9.5 million to 12 million of which were shared by at least two donors. To remove PCR and sequencing errors, raw reads were error-corrected and collapsed into unique sequences using a nearest-neighbor algorithm that merged closely related sequences. To assign V, D and J gene segments, CDR3 sequences were aligned to IMGT reference sequences. For a sequence to be retained, a match of at least six nucleotides to both a V gene segment and a J gene segment was required. Rearrangements were called productive when the CDR3 lacked stop codons and stayed in frame with V and J; all others were non-productive. Following IMGT convention, CDR3 was defined as the stretch from the second conserved V-encoded cysteine to the conserved J-encoded phenylalanine. Sequences without an unambiguous match to a single V gene segment were excluded from the earlier analysis of a few hundred of the donors. In an earlier analysis of more than 500 of the donors, a V segment was called functional when productive rearrangements were above 56.7%, and segregating when the standard deviation between donors exceeded 5%. A statistical classification framework was built for diagnosing cytomegalovirus status from the catalog of TCR beta chain sequences. In a later analysis, V and J genes were assigned by comparing TCR nucleotide sequences against IMGT/GENE-DB human TR gene sequences. The TCRdist pipeline was used in a later analysis to assign CDR3 sequences and most-parsimonious VDJ recombination scenarios. In a later analysis, each TCR beta chain was defined by its CDR3 amino acid sequence together with its V-gene family, and reads without a unique V-gene family were excluded. To address suspected cross-contamination and a sequencing artifact, a later analysis removed 592 highly shared, low-generation-probability nucleotide sequences. In a later analysis, a clonal expansion index was calculated for each public chain from normalized within-repertoire ranks of inferred template counts. In a later analysis, generation probabilities were computed with a VDJ recombination model fitted to out-of-frame rearrangements, and the resulting probabilities were checked against IGoR. In a later analysis, TCR-TCR, TCR-HLA and TCR-CMV co-occurrence was scored with hypergeometric tests, and a repertoire-size bias correction was applied to TCR pairs. In a later analysis, false discovery rates were estimated by permuting HLA or CMV assignments 20 times. In a later analysis, co-occurring TCRs were grouped using DBSCAN, and TCRdist sequence similarity was added for clustering within HLA-allele-positive subsets. Co-occurrence clustering excluded repertoires with fewer than 30,000 or more than 120,000 public chains, plus five with anomalous nucleotide sharing. The table comes from immuneACCESS by way of TCRdb, which keeps in-frame sequences with V and J called. Part of the clones is missing from these tables; in studies checked, under half for an unresolved V gene and the rest for unknown reasons. V and J calls and clone size are copied from that table; D and trimming were computed from the DNA. The sample table lists about 130,000 clones, around 70% of them with a count of one. Around 2.1% of the sample is taken by the ten largest.

The rearrangement joined TRBV2 to TRBJ1-1, and 7 junction bases match TRBD1. What was sequenced was PBMCs. This receptor was obtained from a woman in her forties in good health and CMV-seropositive. The CDR3 has the sequence CASRQGEANTEAFF. The bases read TGTGCCAGTAGGCAGGGGGAGGCGAACACTGAAGCTTTCTTT.